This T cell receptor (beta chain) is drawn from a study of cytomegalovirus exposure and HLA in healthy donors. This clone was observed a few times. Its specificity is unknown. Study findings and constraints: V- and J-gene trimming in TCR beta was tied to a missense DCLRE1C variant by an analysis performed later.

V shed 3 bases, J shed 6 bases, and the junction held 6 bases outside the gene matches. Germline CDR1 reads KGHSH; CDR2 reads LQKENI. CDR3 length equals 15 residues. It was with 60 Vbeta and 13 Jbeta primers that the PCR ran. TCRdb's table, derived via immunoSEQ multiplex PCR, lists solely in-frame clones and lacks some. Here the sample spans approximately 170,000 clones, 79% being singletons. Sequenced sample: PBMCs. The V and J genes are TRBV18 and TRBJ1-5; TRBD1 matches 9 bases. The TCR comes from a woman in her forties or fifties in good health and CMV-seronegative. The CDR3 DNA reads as TGTGCCAGCTCACCGGCCGGGACAGGGATTCAGCCCCAGCATTTT. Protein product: CASSPAGTGIQPQHF.